What follows describes a single T cell receptor (beta chain). A much larger clone lies one base from this, so it may be a read error. These data are taken from a study of spatial heterogeneity in lung cancer. Time point given: sample taken at primary tumor resection. Unsorted whole RNA samples from tumor, nontumor lung or frozen PBMC were sequenced. TCRdb passed the 5' RACE reads through MiXCR, listing each CDR3 protein once. This sample has roughly 39,000 distinct CDR3 sequences, with 6.5% to 8.5% found just once. V lost 4 bases and J lost 4, with 10 bases in between. CDR1 and CDR2 (germline): SGHTA, FQGNSA. The length of the CDR3 is 13 residues.

The specimen was PBMCs, collected at surgery. The chain recombines TRBV7-2 with TRBJ1-1; D uncertain. This clonotype originated in a male donor with early-stage non-small cell lung cancer. CDR3: CASSYRLSTEAFF. DNA for the CDR3: TGTGCCAGCAGCTACAGACTGAGCACTGAAGCTTTCTTT. The variable domain in full, completed from reference TRBV7-2 and TRBJ1-1, reads GAGVSQSPSNKVTEKGKDVELRCDPISGHTALYWYRQSLGQGLEFLIYFQGNSAPDKSGLPSDRFSAERTGGSVSTLTIQRTQQEDSAVYLCASSYRLSTEAFFGQGTRLTVV.